The clone carrying this T cell receptor (beta chain) has a handful of counts. No antigen is known for it. CDR1 and CDR2 (germline): DFQATT, SNEGSKA (reference sequence). The V segment lost 6 bases and the J segment 2 bases; nucleotides outside the gene matches: 7. The CDR3 is 14 residues long. The sample is drawn from a study of early T cells in non-severe SARS-CoV-2 infection. Study results and limitations: Using VDJdb, the matching emphasized anti-spike CD8 responses while missing private and CD4 specificities.

MiXCR was run by TCRdb on the 5' RACE reads, yielding one entry per CDR3 protein. Among tens of thousands of distinct CDR3 sequences, roughly 14% were seen once, and the ten largest hold about 0.59%. This receptor was identified in an adult who was a healthcare worker with PCR-confirmed SARS-CoV-2 infection or an uninfected control (not recorded which). The chain combines TRBV20-1 with TRBJ1-5; 7 bases agree with TRBD1. Sequenced: whole blood. DNA of the CDR3: TGCAGTGCGGGAAATACAGGGGGCAATCAGCCCCAGCATTTT. Translated: CSAGNTGGNQPQHF.